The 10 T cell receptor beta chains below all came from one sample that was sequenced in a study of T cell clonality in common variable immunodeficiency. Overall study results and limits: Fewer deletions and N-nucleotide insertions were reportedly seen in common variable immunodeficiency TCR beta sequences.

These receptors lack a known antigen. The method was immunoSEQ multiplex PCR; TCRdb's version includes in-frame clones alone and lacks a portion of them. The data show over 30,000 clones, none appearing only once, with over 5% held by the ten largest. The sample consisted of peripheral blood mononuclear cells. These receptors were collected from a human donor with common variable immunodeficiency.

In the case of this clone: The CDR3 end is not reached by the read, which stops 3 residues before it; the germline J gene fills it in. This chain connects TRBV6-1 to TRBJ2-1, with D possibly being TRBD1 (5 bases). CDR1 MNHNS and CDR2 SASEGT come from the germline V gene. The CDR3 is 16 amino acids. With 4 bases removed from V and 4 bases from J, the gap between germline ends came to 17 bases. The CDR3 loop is CASSARGGTGYNEQFF. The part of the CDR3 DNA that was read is TGTGCCAGCAGTGCAAGGGGCGGAACTGGATACAATGAG.

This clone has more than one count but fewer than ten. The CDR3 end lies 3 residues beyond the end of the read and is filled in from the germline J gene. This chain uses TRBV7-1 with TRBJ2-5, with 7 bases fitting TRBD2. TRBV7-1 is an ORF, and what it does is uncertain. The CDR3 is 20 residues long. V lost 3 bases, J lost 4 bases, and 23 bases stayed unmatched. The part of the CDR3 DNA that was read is TGTGCCAGCAGCTCGAAAGTCACCCCGACCACTGCTTGGGGGGGAGAGACC. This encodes CASSSKVTPTTAWGGET. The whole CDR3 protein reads CASSSKVTPTTAWGGETQYF.

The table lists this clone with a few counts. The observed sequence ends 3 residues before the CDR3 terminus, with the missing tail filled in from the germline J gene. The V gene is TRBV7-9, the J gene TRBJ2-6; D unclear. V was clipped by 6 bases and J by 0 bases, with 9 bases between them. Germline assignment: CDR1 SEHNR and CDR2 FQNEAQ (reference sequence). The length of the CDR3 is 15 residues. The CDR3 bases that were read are TGTGCCAGCAGTTCCCACGGCTCTGGGGCCAACGTC. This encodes CASSSHGSGANV. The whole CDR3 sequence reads CASSSHGSGANVLTF. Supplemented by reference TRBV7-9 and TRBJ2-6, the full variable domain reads DTGVSQNPRHKITKRGQNVTFRCDPISEHNRLYWYRQTLGQGPEFLTYFQNEAQLEKSRLLSDRFSAERPKGSFSTLEIQRTEQGDSAMYLCASSSHGSGANVLTFGAGSRLTVL.

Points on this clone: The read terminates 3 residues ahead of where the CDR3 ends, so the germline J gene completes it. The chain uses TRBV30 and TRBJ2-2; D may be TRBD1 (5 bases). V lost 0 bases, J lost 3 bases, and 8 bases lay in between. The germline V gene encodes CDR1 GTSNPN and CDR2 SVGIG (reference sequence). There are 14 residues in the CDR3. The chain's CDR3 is CAWSVGVYTGELFF. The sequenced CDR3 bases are TGTGCCTGGAGTGTAGGGGTTTACACCGGGGAG.

The covered CDR3 bases are TGTGCCAGTAGTATAGGGGGGGTCGAGGAAAAA. It translates to CASSIGGVEEK. The whole CDR3 reads CASSIGGVEEKLFF. The chain recombines TRBV19 with TRBJ1-4; weak D call: TRBD1 (5 bases). The CDR3 end lies 3 residues beyond the end of the read and is filled in from the germline J gene. Germline V gene lookup returns CDR1 LNHDA and CDR2 SQIVND (reference sequence). This CDR3 has 14 amino acids. V shed 1 base and J shed 8 bases, with 11 bases lying between them.

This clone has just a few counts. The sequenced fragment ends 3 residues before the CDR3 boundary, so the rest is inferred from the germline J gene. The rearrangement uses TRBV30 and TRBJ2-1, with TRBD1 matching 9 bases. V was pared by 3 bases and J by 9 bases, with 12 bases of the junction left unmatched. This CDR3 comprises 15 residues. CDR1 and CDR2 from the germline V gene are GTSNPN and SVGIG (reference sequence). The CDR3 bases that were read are TGTGCCTGGAGCGGACAGGGGATCGGGATTGGTGAG. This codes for CAWSGQGIGIGE. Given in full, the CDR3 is CAWSGQGIGIGEQFF.

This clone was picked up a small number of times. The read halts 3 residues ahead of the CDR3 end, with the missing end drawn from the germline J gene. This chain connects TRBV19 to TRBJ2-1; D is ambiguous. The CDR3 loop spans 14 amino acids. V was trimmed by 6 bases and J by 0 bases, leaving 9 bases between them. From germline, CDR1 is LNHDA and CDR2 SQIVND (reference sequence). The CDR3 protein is CASRQASSYNEQFF. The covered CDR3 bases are TGTGCCAGTAGGCAGGCGAGCTCCTACAATGAG.

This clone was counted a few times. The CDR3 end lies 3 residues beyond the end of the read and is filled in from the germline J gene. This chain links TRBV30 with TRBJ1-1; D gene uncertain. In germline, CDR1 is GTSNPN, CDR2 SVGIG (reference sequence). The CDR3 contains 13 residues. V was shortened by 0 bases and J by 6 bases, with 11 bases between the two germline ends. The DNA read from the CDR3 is TGTGCCTGGAGTGTAGAGGGCCGCGCTGAA. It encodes CAWSVEGRAE. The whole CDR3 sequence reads CAWSVEGRAEAFF.

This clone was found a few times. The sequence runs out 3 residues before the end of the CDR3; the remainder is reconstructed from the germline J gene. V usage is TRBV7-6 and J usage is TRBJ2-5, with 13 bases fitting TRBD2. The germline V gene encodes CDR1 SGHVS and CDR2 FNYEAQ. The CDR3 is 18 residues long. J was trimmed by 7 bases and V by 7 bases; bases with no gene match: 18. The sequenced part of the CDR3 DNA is TGTGCCAGCACCAACCCGACTAGCGGGGGGCCAGGGAAAAGGACC. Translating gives CASTNPTSGGPGKRT. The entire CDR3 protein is CASTNPTSGGPGKRTQYF.

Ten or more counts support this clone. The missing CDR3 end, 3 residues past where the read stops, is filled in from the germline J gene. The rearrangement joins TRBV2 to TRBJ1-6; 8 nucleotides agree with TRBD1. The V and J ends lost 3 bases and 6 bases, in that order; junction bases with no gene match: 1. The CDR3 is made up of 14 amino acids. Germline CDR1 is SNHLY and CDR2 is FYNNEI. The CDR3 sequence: CASSEGQANSPLHF. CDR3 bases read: TGTGCCAGCAGTGAGGGACAGGCTAATTCACCC.